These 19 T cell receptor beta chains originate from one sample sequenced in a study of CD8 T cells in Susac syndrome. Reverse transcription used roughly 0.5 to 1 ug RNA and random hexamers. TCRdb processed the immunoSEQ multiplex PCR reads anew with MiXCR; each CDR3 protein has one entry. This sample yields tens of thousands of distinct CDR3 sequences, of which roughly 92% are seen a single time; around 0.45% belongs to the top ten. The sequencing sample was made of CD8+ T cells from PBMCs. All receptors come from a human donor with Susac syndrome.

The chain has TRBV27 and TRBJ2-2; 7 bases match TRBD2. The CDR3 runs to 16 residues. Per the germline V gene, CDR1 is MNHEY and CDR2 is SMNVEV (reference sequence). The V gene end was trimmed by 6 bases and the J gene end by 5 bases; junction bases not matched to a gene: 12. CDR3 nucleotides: TGTGCCAGCAGGTCCCTGGCGGGGGTGGGGACCGGGGAGCTGTTTTTT. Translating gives CASRSLAGVGTGELFF.

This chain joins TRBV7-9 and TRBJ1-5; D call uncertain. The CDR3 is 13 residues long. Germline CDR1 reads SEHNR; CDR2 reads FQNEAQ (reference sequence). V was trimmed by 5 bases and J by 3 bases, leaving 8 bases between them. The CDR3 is CASSPGVNQPQHF. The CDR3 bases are TGTGCCAGCAGCCCTGGGGTCAATCAGCCCCAGCATTTT.

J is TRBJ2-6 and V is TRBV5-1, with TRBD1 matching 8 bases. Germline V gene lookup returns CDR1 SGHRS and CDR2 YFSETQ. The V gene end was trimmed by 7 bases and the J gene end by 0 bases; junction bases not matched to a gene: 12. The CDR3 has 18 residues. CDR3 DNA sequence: TGCGCCAGCCGGGGGACAGGACTATACTACTCTGGGGCCAACGTCCTGACTTTC. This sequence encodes CASRGTGLYYSGANVLTF.

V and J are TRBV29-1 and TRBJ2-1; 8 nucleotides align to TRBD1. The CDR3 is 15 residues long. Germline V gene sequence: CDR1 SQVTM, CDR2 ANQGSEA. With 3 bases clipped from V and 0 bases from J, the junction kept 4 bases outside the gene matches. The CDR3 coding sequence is TGCAGCGTTGAGGGACAGGCAGGCTCCTACAATGAGCAGTTCTTC. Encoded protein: CSVEGQAGSYNEQFF.

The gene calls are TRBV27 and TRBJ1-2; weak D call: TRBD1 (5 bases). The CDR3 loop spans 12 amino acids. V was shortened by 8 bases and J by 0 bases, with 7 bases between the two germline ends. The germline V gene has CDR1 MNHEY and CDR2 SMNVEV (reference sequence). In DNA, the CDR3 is TGTGCCAGCGGAGGGGCTAACTATGGCTACACCTTC. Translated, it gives CASGGANYGYTF.

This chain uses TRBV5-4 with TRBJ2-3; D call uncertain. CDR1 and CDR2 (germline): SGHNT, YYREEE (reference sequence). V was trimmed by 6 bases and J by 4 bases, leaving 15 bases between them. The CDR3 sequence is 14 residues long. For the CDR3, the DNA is TGTGCCAGCACCTCCGTCGACTCCTCAGATACGCAGTATTTT. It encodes CASTSVDSSDTQYF.

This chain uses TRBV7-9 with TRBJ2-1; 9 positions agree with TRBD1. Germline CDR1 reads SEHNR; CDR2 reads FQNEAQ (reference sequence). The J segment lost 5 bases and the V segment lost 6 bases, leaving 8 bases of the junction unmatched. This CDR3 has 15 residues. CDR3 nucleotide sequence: TGTGCCAGCAGTCGGACCGGGACAGGGCACAATGAGCAGTTCTTC. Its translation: CASSRTGTGHNEQFF.

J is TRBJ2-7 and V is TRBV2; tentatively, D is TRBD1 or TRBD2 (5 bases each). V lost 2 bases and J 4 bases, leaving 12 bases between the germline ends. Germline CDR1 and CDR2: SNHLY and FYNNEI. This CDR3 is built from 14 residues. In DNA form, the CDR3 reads TGTGCCAGCAGTGAACGGGGCACCCGTTACGAGCAGTACTTC. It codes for CASSERGTRYEQYF.

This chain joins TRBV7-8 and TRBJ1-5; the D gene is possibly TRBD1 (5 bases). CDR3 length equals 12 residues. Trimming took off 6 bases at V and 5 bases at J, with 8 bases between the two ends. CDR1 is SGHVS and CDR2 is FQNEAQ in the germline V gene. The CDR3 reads CASSLRDQPQHF. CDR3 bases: TGTGCCAGCAGTCTCAGGGATCAGCCCCAGCATTTT.

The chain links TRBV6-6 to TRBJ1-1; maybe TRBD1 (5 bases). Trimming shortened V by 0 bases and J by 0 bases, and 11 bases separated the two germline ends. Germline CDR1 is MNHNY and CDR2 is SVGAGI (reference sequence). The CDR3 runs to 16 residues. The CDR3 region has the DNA TGTGCCAGCAGTTACTCGTTGCAGGGTCTGAACACTGAAGCTTTCTTT. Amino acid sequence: CASSYSLQGLNTEAFF.

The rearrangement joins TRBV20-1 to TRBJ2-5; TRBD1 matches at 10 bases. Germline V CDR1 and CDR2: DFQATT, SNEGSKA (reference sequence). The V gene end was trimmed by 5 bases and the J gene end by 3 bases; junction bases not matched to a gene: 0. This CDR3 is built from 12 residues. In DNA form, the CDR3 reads TGCAGTGCTGGGACAGGGGAAGAGACCCAGTACTTC. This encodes CSAGTGEETQYF.

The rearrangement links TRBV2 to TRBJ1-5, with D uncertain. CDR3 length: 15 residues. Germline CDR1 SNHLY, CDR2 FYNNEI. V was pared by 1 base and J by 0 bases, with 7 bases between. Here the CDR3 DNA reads TGTGCCAGCAGTGAAGATTATGATAGCAATCAGCCCCAGCATTTT. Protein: CASSEDYDSNQPQHF. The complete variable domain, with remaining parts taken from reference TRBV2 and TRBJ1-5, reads EPEVTQTPSHQVTQMGQEVILRCVPISNHLYFYWYRQILGQKVEFLVSFYNNEISEKSEIFDDQFSVERPDGSNFTLKIRSTKLEDSAMYFCASSEDYDSNQPQHFGDGTRLSIL.

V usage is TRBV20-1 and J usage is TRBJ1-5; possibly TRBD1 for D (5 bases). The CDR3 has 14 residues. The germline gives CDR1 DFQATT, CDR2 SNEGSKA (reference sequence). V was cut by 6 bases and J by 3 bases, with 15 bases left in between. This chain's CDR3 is CSALSRDVNQPQHF. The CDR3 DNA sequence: TGCAGTGCCTTGTCCCGGGACGTCAATCAGCCCCAGCATTTT.

The CDR3 DNA reads as TGTGCCAGCAGCTTCGGGACGTCGTACAATGAGCAGTTCTTC. Protein product: CASSFGTSYNEQFF. The chain uses TRBV7-9 and TRBJ2-1; D assignment may be TRBD1 or TRBD2 (5 bases each). Per the germline V gene, CDR1 is SEHNR and CDR2 is FQNEAQ (reference sequence). V dropped 3 bases and J dropped 4 bases, with 10 bases sitting between them. The CDR3 is 14 residues long. The full variable domain, in which reference TRBV7-9 and TRBJ2-1 provide the parts outside the CDR3, is DTGVSQNPRHKITKRGQNVTFRCDPISEHNRLYWYRQTLGQGPEFLTYFQNEAQLEKSRLLSDRFSAERPKGSFSTLEIQRTEQGDSAMYLCASSFGTSYNEQFFGPGTRLTVL.

The chain's CDR3 is CASSPSGANTGELFF. DNA of the CDR3: TGTGCCAGCAGCCCTAGCGGGGCTAACACCGGGGAGCTGTTTTTT. J is TRBJ2-2 and V is TRBV9, with TRBD2 identical over 9 bases. The germline V gene encodes CDR1 SGDLS and CDR2 YYNGEE. The trim removed 4 bases at V and 2 bases at J, leaving 3 bases unmatched. This CDR3 spans 15 amino acids.

Here the CDR3 reads CASMGNRGGYTF. The CDR3 bases are TGTGCCAGCATGGGGAACAGGGGTGGCTACACCTTC. This chain connects TRBV2 to TRBJ1-2; 7 bases map to TRBD1. Germline trimming cut 7 bases from V and 7 bases from J; bases unmatched to any gene: 6. CDR1 is SNHLY, CDR2 FYNNEI, per germline. The CDR3 contains 12 residues.

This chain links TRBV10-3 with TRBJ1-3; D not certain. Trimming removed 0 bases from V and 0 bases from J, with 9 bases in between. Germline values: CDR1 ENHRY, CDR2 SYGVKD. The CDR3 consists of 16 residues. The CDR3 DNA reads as TGTGCCATCAGTGAGTCTCTGGGCTACTCTGGAAACACCATATATTTT. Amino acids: CAISESLGYSGNTIYF.

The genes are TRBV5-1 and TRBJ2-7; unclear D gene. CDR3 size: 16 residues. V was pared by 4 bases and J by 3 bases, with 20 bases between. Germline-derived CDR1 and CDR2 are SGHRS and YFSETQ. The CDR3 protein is CASSPIGLDLLYEQYF. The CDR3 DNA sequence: TGCGCCAGCAGCCCCATCGGGTTGGACCTCCTCTACGAGCAGTACTTC.

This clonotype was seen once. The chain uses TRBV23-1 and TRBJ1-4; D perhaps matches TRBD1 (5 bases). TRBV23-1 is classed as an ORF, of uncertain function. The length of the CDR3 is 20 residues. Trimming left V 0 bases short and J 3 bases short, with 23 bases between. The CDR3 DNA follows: TGCGCCAGCAGTCAATCGATCCAGGGTCCGTCGAGTGTATCTAATGAAAAACTGTTTTTT. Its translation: CASSQSIQGPSSVSNEKLFF.